What follows are 5 T cell receptor beta chains derived from one specimen sequenced in a study of naive and memory T cell subsets. The SP2 primer and nested alpha and beta constant region primers amplified ligated cDNA in four rounds. TCRdb recomputed calls from the UMI-ligation and nested PCR reads with MiXCR, one row per CDR3 protein. The sample records more than 25,000 distinct CDR3 sequences, around 4.9% being singletons. A UMI-containing oligonucleotide was joined by 3' ligation to the TCR cDNA template. The specimen sequenced was blood. The receptors originated from an adult in good health.

The chain carries TRBV7-3 and TRBJ1-1; D gene uncertain. This CDR3 spans 12 amino acids. The V gene's germline CDR1 is SGHTA and CDR2 FQGTGA. Deletions cut 3 bases from V and 11 bases from J, with 13 bases between. CDR3: CASSFPGRGAFF. The CDR3 DNA reads as TGTGCCAGCAGCTTCCCGGGCCGAGGGGCTTTCTTT.

This clonotype was recorded many times. The chain links TRBV29-1 to TRBJ2-2; D is uncertain. The germline V and J ends were trimmed by 6 bases and 3 bases, with 8 bases remaining between them. Looked up from germline, CDR1 is SQVTM and CDR2 is ANQGSEA. There are 12 residues in the CDR3. CDR3 protein: CSVGRYTGELFF. CDR3 bases: TGCAGCGTGGGCCGGTACACCGGGGAGCTGTTTTTT.

Ten or more counts support this clonotype. The chain uses TRBV30 and TRBJ1-6; no reliable D call. V gave up 0 bases and J gave up 6 bases, with 9 bases separating them. The V gene's germline CDR1 is GTSNPN and CDR2 SVGIG (reference sequence). This CDR3 is 14 amino acids long. CDR3 in DNA: TGTGCCTGGAGTGTACGAGGCAGTAATTCACCCCTCCACTTT. Translating gives CAWSVRGSNSPLHF.

By share, this clonotype ranks as medium-sized. The CDR3 DNA is TGCAGTGCTAGAGCCCCCGGGACACCCGAAGGTGCGACTAATGAAAAACTGTTTTTT. It is translated as CSARAPGTPEGATNEKLFF. This chain connects TRBV20-1 to TRBJ1-4; D may be TRBD1 (6 bases). The CDR3 totals 19 residues. V was clipped by 1 base and J by 2 bases, with 23 bases between them. In germline, CDR1 is DFQATT, CDR2 SNEGSKA (reference sequence).

Ten or more counts support this clonotype. The rearrangement links TRBV28 to TRBJ2-7; 12 bases fit TRBD2. Per the germline V gene, CDR1 is MDHEN and CDR2 is SYDVKM. The CDR3 extends over 17 amino acids. V shed 6 bases and J 6 bases; nucleotides not matched to a gene: 15. The CDR3 coding sequence is TGTGCCAGCAGCTATAGACTAGCGGGAGTCGGGCTCTCCGAGCAGTACTTC. It is translated as CASSYRLAGVGLSEQYF.